Listed below are T cell receptor beta chains from one sample, sequenced in a study of B cell selection in AIRE deficiency. Profiled with immunoSEQ multiplex PCR; TCRdb holds only in-frame clones, not every one. The sample lists 20,000 to 25,000 clones, around 97% occurring once. Material: conventional CD4+ T cells sorted from PBMCs. Source of these receptors: a human donor with AIRE deficiency. The CDR3 runs from the conserved cysteine through the conserved F or W. A D gene is named only where the DNA matches it firmly. Rows may omit the clone size; those that give it use once, few, many or a size class.

d_gene: .
j_gene: TRBJ2-4
abundance: .
v_gene: TRBV19
len: 16
CDR3nt: TGTGCCAGTAGTATTCTCGGCAGGAAAGCCAAAAACATTCAGTACTTC
CDR3aa: CASSILGRKAKNIQYF

d_gene: .
j_gene: TRBJ1-2
abundance: few
v_gene: TRBV29-1
len: 14
CDR3nt: TGCAGCGTTGTGGTGGCCCAGAGTACCCATGGCTACACCTTC
CDR3aa: CSVVVAQSTHGYTF

d_gene: .
j_gene: TRBJ2-2
abundance: .
v_gene: TRBV27
len: 15
CDR3nt: TGTGCCAGCAGTTTACGAGGGATGAACACCGGGGAGCTGTTTTTT
CDR3aa: CASSLRGMNTGELFF

d_gene: .
j_gene: TRBJ2-1
abundance: .
v_gene: TRBV6-1
len: 16
CDR3nt: TGTGCCAGCAGTGAAGCGGTAGGGAGCTCCTACAATGAGCAGTTCTTC
CDR3aa: CASSEAVGSSYNEQFF

d_gene: .
j_gene: TRBJ2-3
abundance: .
v_gene: TRBV2
len: 15
CDR3nt: TGTGCCAGCAGTGACCAGGGGGGCATCACAGATACGCAGTATTTT
CDR3aa: CASSDQGGITDTQYF

d_gene: .
j_gene: TRBJ1-2
abundance: .
v_gene: TRBV29-1
len: 14
CDR3nt: TGCAGCGTTGAAAGGGGGGCAGGGCAGGCTGGCTACACCTTC
CDR3aa: CSVERGAGQAGYTF

d_gene: .
j_gene: TRBJ2-3
abundance: .
v_gene: TRBV18
len: 14
CDR3nt: TGTGCCAGCTCACCTCCAGGAAGGGGCCCCGCGCAGTATTTT
CDR3aa: CASSPPGRGPAQYF

d_gene: .
j_gene: TRBJ2-7
abundance: .
v_gene: TRBV11-2
len: 14
CDR3nt: TGTGCCAGCAGCTTATCTGGAAAAACCTACGAGCAGTACTTC
CDR3aa: CASSLSGKTYEQYF

d_gene: TRBD1
j_gene: TRBJ1-5
abundance: .
v_gene: TRBV10-3
len: 15
CDR3nt: TGTGCCATCAGTGTCGACAGGGGTGGCAATCAGCCCCAGCATTTT
CDR3aa: CAISVDRGGNQPQHF

d_gene: .
j_gene: TRBJ2-2
abundance: .
v_gene: TRBV5-1
len: 13
CDR3nt: TGCGCCAGCAGCTATATCGGTACCGGGGAGCTGTTTTTT
CDR3aa: CASSYIGTGELFF

d_gene: TRBD1
j_gene: TRBJ2-2
abundance: .
v_gene: TRBV19
len: 16
CDR3nt: TGTGCCAGTAGGACGCGACAGGGAGCGAACACCGGGGAGCTGTTTTTT
CDR3aa: CASRTRQGANTGELFF

d_gene: TRBD2
j_gene: TRBJ2-3
abundance: .
v_gene: TRBV9
len: 18
CDR3nt: TGTGCCAGCAGCGTAACCGGGACTAGCGGGAGTGGCACAGATACGCAGTATTTT
CDR3aa: CASSVTGTSGSGTDTQYF

d_gene: .
j_gene: TRBJ2-7
abundance: .
v_gene: TRBV11-1
len: 16
CDR3nt: TGTGCCAGCAGCTTAGCACTCAGCCGCCCCGCGACCGAGCAGTACTTC
CDR3aa: CASSLALSRPATEQYF

d_gene: .
j_gene: TRBJ1-5
abundance: .
v_gene: TRBV7-2
len: 13
CDR3nt: TGTGCCAGCAGCTTCGATCGGGATCAGCCCCAGCATTTT
CDR3aa: CASSFDRDQPQHF

d_gene: .
j_gene: TRBJ1-2
abundance: .
v_gene: TRBV30
len: 19
CDR3nt: TGTGCCTGGAGTGTTGGTACCAAACTTTCAGACAGCGCGGGACGTGGCTACACCTTC
CDR3aa: CAWSVGTKLSDSAGRGYTF

d_gene: TRBD1
j_gene: TRBJ2-7
abundance: once
v_gene: TRBV7-3
len: 14
CDR3nt: TGTGCCAGCGTAGTTCGGGACAGGGTCTGCGAGCAGTACTTC
CDR3aa: CASVVRDRVCEQYF

d_gene: TRBD2
j_gene: TRBJ2-3
abundance: .
v_gene: TRBV7-3
len: 19
CDR3nt: TGTGCCAGCAGCTTACTAGCGGGACCTACCCGGAGCACGGCAGATACGCAGTATTTT
CDR3aa: CASSLLAGPTRSTADTQYF

d_gene: .
j_gene: TRBJ1-4
abundance: .
v_gene: TRBV7-6
len: 12
CDR3nt: TGTGCCAGCAGGTCACCGGGGGAAAAACTGTTTTTT
CDR3aa: CASRSPGEKLFF

d_gene: TRBD2
j_gene: TRBJ2-5
abundance: once
v_gene: TRBV4-2
len: 15
CDR3nt: TGTGCCAGCAGCCAAGTCCGGGAGGGATGGGAGACCCAGTACTTC
CDR3aa: CASSQVREGWETQYF

d_gene: .
j_gene: TRBJ2-7
abundance: .
v_gene: TRBV25-1
len: 15
CDR3nt: TGTGCCAGCAGGGATAACCGCCGACCCAACTACGAGCAGTACTTC
CDR3aa: CASRDNRRPNYEQYF

d_gene: .
j_gene: TRBJ1-2
abundance: .
v_gene: TRBV5-1
len: 13
CDR3nt: TGCGCCAGCAGCGCCGGGAGCAGGGCGGGCTACACCTTC
CDR3aa: CASSAGSRAGYTF

d_gene: .
j_gene: TRBJ1-4
abundance: .
v_gene: TRBV30
len: 15
CDR3nt: TGTGCCGCAGGGACCGATACTAGCATTAATGAAAAACTGTTTTTT
CDR3aa: CAAGTDTSINEKLFF

d_gene: .
j_gene: TRBJ1-3
abundance: .
v_gene: TRBV6-5
len: 14
CDR3nt: TGTGCCAGCAGTTCCGGGGCGAACGGAAACACCATATATTTT
CDR3aa: CASSSGANGNTIYF

d_gene: TRBD2
j_gene: TRBJ2-5
abundance: .
v_gene: TRBV27
len: 14
CDR3nt: TGTGCCAGCCATCTCACTGGCGGGAGAGAGACCCAGTACTTC
CDR3aa: CASHLTGGRETQYF

d_gene: TRBD2
j_gene: TRBJ2-1
abundance: .
v_gene: TRBV6-5
len: 15
CDR3nt: TGTGCCAGCAGTTACCGAGCGGGAGGGGGGAATGAGCAGTTCTTC
CDR3aa: CASSYRAGGGNEQFF

d_gene: .
j_gene: TRBJ2-4
abundance: .
v_gene: TRBV28
len: 16
CDR3nt: TGTGCCAGCAGTTTAGTAGGGAAGCTAGCCAAAAACATTCAGTACTTC
CDR3aa: CASSLVGKLAKNIQYF

d_gene: .
j_gene: TRBJ2-1
abundance: .
v_gene: TRBV6-5
len: 12
CDR3nt: TGTGCCAGCAGTTACTGGGGGGATGAGCAGTTCTTC
CDR3aa: CASSYWGDEQFF

d_gene: .
j_gene: TRBJ2-7
abundance: .
v_gene: TRBV15
len: 11
CDR3nt: TGTGCCACCAGCAGTGACTGGGAGTGGTACTTC
CDR3aa: CATSSDWEWYF

d_gene: .
j_gene: TRBJ1-1
abundance: .
v_gene: TRBV28
len: 13
CDR3nt: TGTGCCAGCAGTTTTATAGGGCGCGGTGAAGCTTTCTTT
CDR3aa: CASSFIGRGEAFF

d_gene: TRBD1
j_gene: TRBJ1-1
abundance: .
v_gene: TRBV18
len: 17
CDR3nt: TGTGCCAGCTCACCGGCTGCTGGACAGGGAAAAAACACTGAAGCTTTCTTT
CDR3aa: CASSPAAGQGKNTEAFF

d_gene: TRBD1
j_gene: TRBJ1-2
abundance: .
v_gene: TRBV30
len: 13
CDR3nt: TGTGCCTGGTCGGACAGGGCTGGCTATGGCTACACCTTC
CDR3aa: CAWSDRAGYGYTF

d_gene: TRBD2
j_gene: TRBJ2-1
abundance: .
v_gene: TRBV7-8
len: 14
CDR3nt: TGTGCCAGCAGCCAGGGGACTAGCGGGAATGAGCAGTTCTTC
CDR3aa: CASSQGTSGNEQFF

d_gene: TRBD2
j_gene: TRBJ2-2
abundance: .
v_gene: TRBV9
len: 16
CDR3nt: TGTGCCAGCAGCGTGGGCCTAGCGGGTAACACCGGGGAGCTGTTTTTT
CDR3aa: CASSVGLAGNTGELFF

d_gene: .
j_gene: TRBJ1-2
abundance: .
v_gene: TRBV27
len: 13
CDR3nt: TGTGCCAGCAGTTTAGACAGAGACTATGGCTACACCTTC
CDR3aa: CASSLDRDYGYTF

d_gene: .
j_gene: TRBJ2-1
abundance: .
v_gene: TRBV4-1
len: 16
CDR3nt: TGCGCCAGCAGCCAAGAGGTTGGATCAGGACTTTATGAGCAGTTCTTC
CDR3aa: CASSQEVGSGLYEQFF

d_gene: .
j_gene: TRBJ2-5
abundance: .
v_gene: TRBV19
len: 11
CDR3nt: TGTGCCAGTAGTCTGCGGGAGACCCAGTACTTC
CDR3aa: CASSLRETQYF

d_gene: TRBD2
j_gene: TRBJ2-7
abundance: .
v_gene: TRBV11-2
len: 17
CDR3nt: TGTGCCAGCAGCTTAATCCTTGGACTAGATAGAGGTACGGAGCAGTACTTC
CDR3aa: CASSLILGLDRGTEQYF

d_gene: .
j_gene: TRBJ2-2
abundance: .
v_gene: TRBV5-6
len: 15
CDR3nt: TGTGCCAGCAGGGTGTCGGGCGGGAACACCGGGGAGCTGTTTTTT
CDR3aa: CASRVSGGNTGELFF

d_gene: TRBD1
j_gene: TRBJ2-5
abundance: .
v_gene: TRBV12-5
len: 17
CDR3nt: TGTGCTAGTGGTTTGGTACGAGGTGGGACAGGGGGGGAGACCCAGTACTTC
CDR3aa: CASGLVRGGTGGETQYF

d_gene: .
j_gene: TRBJ1-3
abundance: .
v_gene: TRBV12-5
len: 12
CDR3nt: TGTGCTAGAGCAGGGACGGGAAACACCATATATTTT
CDR3aa: CARAGTGNTIYF

d_gene: .
j_gene: TRBJ1-5
abundance: .
v_gene: TRBV7-6
len: 14
CDR3nt: TGTGCCAGCAGCTTAGCAGGGAACAGCCAGCCCCAGCATTTT
CDR3aa: CASSLAGNSQPQHF

d_gene: .
j_gene: TRBJ1-2
abundance: .
v_gene: TRBV5-4
len: 13
CDR3nt: TGTGCCAGCAGCTTGATCCGACCTGGGGGCTACACCTTC
CDR3aa: CASSLIRPGGYTF

d_gene: .
j_gene: TRBJ2-7
abundance: .
v_gene: TRBV25-1
len: 16
CDR3nt: TGTGCCAGCACCTCATCGGGGGTAGCGGTCGCCTACGAGCAGTACTTC
CDR3aa: CASTSSGVAVAYEQYF

d_gene: .
j_gene: TRBJ2-7
abundance: .
v_gene: TRBV6-1
len: 14
CDR3nt: TGTGCCAGCAGTTCCGGGGGACCTCTCAGGGAGCAGTACTTC
CDR3aa: CASSSGGPLREQYF

d_gene: .
j_gene: TRBJ1-3
abundance: .
v_gene: TRBV30
len: 17
CDR3nt: TGTGCCTGGAGAGGGAATGGGTTGACGAGCTCTGGAAACACCATATATTTT
CDR3aa: CAWRGNGLTSSGNTIYF

d_gene: .
j_gene: TRBJ1-1
abundance: .
v_gene: TRBV6-1
len: 15
CDR3nt: TGTGCCAGCAGTGAAGCGCTGGGCATTTACACTGAAGCTTTCTTT
CDR3aa: CASSEALGIYTEAFF

d_gene: TRBD2
j_gene: TRBJ2-1
abundance: .
v_gene: TRBV19
len: 14
CDR3nt: TGTGCCAGCAGGGGACTAGCGGGAGTGCCTGAGCAGTTCTTC
CDR3aa: CASRGLAGVPEQFF

d_gene: TRBD1
j_gene: TRBJ1-2
abundance: .
v_gene: TRBV27
len: 17
CDR3nt: TGTGCCAGCAGCCCGTATACGCCAGGGGGCCACTTGGGCGGCTACACCTTC
CDR3aa: CASSPYTPGGHLGGYTF

d_gene: TRBD2
j_gene: TRBJ2-3
abundance: .
v_gene: TRBV7-2
len: 16
CDR3nt: TGTGCCAGCAGCCGTAGCAGCGGGATAGGCACAGATACGCAGTATTTT
CDR3aa: CASSRSSGIGTDTQYF

d_gene: .
j_gene: TRBJ1-5
abundance: .
v_gene: TRBV7-2
len: 17
CDR3nt: TGTGCCAGCAGCTTAGGGCCCGGGGGGGGTGGCAATCAGCCCCAGCATTTT
CDR3aa: CASSLGPGGGGNQPQHF

d_gene: .
j_gene: TRBJ1-4
abundance: .
v_gene: TRBV28
len: 15
CDR3nt: TGTGCCAGCAGTTTATTGGGGGGGACTAATGAAAAACTGTTTTTT
CDR3aa: CASSLLGGTNEKLFF

d_gene: TRBD2
j_gene: TRBJ2-5
abundance: .
v_gene: TRBV27
len: 19
CDR3nt: TGTGCCAGCAGTTTACAACCAGGGACTAGCGGGGGAAAGTGGGAGACCCAGTACTTC
CDR3aa: CASSLQPGTSGGKWETQYF